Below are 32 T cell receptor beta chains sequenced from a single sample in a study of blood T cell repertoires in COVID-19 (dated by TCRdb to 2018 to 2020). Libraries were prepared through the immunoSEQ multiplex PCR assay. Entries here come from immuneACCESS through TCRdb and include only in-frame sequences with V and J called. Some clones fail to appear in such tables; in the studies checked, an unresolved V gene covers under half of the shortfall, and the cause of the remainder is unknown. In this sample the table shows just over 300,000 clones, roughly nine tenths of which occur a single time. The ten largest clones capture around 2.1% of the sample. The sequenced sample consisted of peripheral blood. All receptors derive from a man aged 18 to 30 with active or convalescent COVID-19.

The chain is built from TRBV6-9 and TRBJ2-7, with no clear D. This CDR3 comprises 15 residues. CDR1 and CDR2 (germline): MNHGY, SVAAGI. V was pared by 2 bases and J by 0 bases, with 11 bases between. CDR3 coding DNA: TGTGCCAGCAGTTATCGTGGGCCCAGCTCCTACGAGCAGTACTTC. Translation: CASSYRGPSSYEQYF.

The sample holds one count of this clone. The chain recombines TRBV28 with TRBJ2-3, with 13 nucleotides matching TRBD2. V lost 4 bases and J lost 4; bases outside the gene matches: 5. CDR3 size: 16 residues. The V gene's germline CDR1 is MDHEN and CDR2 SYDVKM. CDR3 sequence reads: CASSSWTSGSADTQYF. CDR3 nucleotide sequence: TGTGCCAGCAGTTCATGGACTAGCGGGAGTGCAGATACGCAGTATTTT. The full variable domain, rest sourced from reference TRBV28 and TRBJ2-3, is DVKVTQSSRYLVKRTGEKVFLECVQDMDHENMFWYRQDPGLGLRLIYFSYDVKMKEKGDIPEGYSVSREKKERFSLILESASTNQTSMYLCASSSWTSGSADTQYFGPGTRLTVL.

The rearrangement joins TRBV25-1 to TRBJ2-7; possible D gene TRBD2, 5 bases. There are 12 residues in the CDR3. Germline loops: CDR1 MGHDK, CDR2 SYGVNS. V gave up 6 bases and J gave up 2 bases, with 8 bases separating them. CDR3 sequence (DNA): TGTGCCAGCAGCTTCGGGACCTACGAGCAGTACTTC. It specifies CASSFGTYEQYF.

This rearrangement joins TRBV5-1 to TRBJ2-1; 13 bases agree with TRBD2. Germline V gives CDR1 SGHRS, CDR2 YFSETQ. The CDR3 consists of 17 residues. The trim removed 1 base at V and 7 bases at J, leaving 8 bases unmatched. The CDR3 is CASSLYGTSGKGNEQFF. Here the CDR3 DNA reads TGCGCCAGCAGCTTGTATGGGACTAGCGGGAAAGGGAATGAGCAGTTCTTC.

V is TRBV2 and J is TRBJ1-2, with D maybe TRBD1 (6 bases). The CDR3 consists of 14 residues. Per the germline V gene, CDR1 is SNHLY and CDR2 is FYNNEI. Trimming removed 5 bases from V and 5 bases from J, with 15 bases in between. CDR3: CASSYEDSGYGYTF. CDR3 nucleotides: TGTGCCAGCAGTTATGAGGACAGCGGTTATGGCTACACCTTC.

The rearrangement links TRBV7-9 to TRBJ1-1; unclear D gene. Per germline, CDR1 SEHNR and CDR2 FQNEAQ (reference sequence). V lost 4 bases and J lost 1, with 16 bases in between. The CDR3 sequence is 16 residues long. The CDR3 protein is CASSSIAGPPNTEAFF. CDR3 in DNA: TGTGCCAGCAGCTCGATTGCAGGCCCTCCGAACACTGAAGCTTTCTTT.

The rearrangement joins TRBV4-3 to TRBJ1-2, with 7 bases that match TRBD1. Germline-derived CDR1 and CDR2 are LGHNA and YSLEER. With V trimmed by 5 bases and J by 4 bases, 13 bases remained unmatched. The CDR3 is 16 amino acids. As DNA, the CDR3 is TGCGCCAGCAGCAACTTTTCCGGGACAGACTTCTATGGCTACACCTTC. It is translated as CASSNFSGTDFYGYTF.

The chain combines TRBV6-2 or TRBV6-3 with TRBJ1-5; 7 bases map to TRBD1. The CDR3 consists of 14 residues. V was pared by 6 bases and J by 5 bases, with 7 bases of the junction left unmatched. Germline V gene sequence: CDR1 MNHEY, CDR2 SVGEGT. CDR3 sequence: CASSWGTGDQPQHF. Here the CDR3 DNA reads TGTGCCAGCAGCTGGGGAACAGGGGATCAGCCCCAGCATTTT.

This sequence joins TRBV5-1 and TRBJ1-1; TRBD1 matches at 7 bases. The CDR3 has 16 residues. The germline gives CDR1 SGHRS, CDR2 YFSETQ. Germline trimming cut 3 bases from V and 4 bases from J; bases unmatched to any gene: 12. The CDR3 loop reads CASSWTTGQDGTEAFF. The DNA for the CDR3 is TGCGCCAGCAGCTGGACCACTGGACAGGATGGCACTGAAGCTTTCTTT.

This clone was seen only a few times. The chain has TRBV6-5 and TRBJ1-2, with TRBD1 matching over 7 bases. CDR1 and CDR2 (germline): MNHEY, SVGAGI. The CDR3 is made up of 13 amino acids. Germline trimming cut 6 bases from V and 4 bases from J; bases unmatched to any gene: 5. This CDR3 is CASRGTEIYGYTF. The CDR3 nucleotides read TGTGCCAGCAGAGGGACAGAGATCTATGGCTACACCTTC.

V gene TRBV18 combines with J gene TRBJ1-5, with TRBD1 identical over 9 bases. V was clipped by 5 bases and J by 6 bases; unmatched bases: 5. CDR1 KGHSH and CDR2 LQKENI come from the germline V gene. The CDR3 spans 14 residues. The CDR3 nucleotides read TGTGCCAGCTCATTGGACAGGGGAGGTCAGCCCCAGCATTTT. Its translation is CASSLDRGGQPQHF.

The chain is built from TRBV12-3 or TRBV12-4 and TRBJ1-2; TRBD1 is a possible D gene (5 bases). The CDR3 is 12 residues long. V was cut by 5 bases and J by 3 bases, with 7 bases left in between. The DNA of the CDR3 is TGTGCCAGCAGTCAACAGGACTATGGCTACACCTTC. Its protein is CASSQQDYGYTF.

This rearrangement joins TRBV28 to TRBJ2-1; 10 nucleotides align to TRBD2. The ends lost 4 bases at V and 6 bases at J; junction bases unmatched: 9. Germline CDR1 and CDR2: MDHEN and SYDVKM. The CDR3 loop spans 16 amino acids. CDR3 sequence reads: CASSYPSGRGVNEQFF. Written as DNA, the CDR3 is TGTGCCAGCAGTTATCCTAGCGGGAGAGGGGTCAATGAGCAGTTCTTC.

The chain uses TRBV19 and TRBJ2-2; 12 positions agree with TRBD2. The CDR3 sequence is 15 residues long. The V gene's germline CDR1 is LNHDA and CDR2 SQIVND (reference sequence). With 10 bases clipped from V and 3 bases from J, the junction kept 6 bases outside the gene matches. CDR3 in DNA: TGTGCCACCAGGACTAGCGGGATTTACACCGGGGAGCTGTTTTTT. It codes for CATRTSGIYTGELFF. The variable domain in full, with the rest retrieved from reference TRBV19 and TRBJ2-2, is DGGITQSPKYLFRKEGQNVTLSCEQNLNHDAMYWYRQDPGQGLRLIYYSQIVNDFQKGDIAEGYSVSREKKESFPLTVTSAQKNPTAFYLCATRTSGIYTGELFFGEGSRLTVL.

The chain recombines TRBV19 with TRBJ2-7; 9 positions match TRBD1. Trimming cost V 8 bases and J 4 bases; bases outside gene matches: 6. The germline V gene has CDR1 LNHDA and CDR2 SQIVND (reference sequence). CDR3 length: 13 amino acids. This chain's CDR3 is CASGETGGYEQYF. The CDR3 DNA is TGTGCCAGTGGAGAGACAGGGGGATACGAGCAGTACTTC.

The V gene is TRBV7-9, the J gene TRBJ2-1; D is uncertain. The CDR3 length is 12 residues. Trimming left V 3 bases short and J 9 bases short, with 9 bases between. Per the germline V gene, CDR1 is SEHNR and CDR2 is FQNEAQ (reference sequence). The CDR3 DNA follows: TGTGCCAGCAGCTTTGATCTAGGTGAGCAGTTCTTC. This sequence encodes CASSFDLGEQFF. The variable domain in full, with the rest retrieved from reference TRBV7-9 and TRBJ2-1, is DTGVSQNPRHKITKRGQNVTFRCDPISEHNRLYWYRQTLGQGPEFLTYFQNEAQLEKSRLLSDRFSAERPKGSFSTLEIQRTEQGDSAMYLCASSFDLGEQFFGPGTRLTVL.

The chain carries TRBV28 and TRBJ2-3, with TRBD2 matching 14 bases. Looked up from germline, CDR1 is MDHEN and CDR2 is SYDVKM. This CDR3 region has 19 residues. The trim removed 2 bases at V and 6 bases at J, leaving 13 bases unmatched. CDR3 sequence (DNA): TGTGCCAGCAGTTTAACTGGGGGACTAGCGGGAGAGGTGGCGGATACGCAGTATTTT. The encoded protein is CASSLTGGLAGEVADTQYF.

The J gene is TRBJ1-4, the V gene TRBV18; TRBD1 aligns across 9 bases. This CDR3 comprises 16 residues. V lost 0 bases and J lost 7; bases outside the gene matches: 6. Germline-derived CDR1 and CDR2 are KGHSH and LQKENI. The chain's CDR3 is CASSPPERTGVEKLFF. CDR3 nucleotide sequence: TGTGCCAGCTCACCACCTGAAAGGACAGGGGTTGAAAAACTGTTTTTT.

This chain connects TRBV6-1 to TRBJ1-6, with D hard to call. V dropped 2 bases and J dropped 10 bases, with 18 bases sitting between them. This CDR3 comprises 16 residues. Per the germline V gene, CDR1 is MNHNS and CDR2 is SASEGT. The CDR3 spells CASSEPAGNEGSPLHF. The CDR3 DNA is TGTGCCAGCAGTGAACCGGCCGGGAATGAAGGATCACCCCTCCACTTT.

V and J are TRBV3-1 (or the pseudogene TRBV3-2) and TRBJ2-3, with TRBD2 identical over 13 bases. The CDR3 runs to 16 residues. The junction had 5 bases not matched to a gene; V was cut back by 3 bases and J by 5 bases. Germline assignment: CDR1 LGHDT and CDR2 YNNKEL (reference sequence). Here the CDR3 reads CASSHRLAGGRDTQYF. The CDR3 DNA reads TGTGCCAGCAGCCACAGACTAGCGGGAGGACGAGATACGCAGTATTTT.

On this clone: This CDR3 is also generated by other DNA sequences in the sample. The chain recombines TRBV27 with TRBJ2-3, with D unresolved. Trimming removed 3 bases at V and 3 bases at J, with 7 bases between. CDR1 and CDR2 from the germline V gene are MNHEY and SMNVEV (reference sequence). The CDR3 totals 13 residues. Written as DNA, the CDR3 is TGTGCCAGCAGTTTGGCCTCTACAGATACGCAGTATTTT. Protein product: CASSLASTDTQYF.

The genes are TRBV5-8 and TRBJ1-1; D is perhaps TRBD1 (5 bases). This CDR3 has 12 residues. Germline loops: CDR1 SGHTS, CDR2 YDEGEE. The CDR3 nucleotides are TGTGGGAGCCTAAGGGGGAACACTGAAGCTTTCTTT. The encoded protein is CGSLRGNTEAFF. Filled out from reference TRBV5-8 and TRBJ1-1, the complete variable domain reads EAGVTQSPTHLIKTRGQQATLRCSPISGHTSVYWYQQALGLGLQFLLWYDEGEERNRGNFPPRFSGRQFPNYSSELNVNALELEDSALYLCGSLRGNTEAFFGQGTRLTVV.

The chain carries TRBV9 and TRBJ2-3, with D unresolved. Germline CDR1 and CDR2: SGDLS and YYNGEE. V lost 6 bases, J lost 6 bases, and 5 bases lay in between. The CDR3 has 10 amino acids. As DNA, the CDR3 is TGTGCCAGCAAGCCGGATACGCAGTATTTT. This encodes CASKPDTQYF.

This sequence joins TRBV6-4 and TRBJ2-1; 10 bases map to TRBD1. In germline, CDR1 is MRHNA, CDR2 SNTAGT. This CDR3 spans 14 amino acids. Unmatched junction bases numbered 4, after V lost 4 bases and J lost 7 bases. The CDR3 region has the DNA TGTGCCAGCAGTGGATCGGGACAGGGGAATGAGCAGTTCTTC. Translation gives CASSGSGQGNEQFF.

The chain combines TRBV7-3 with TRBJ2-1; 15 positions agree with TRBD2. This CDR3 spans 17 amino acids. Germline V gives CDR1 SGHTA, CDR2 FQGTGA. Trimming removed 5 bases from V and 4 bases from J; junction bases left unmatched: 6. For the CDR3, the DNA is TGTGCCAGCAGCCCCAGTGGACTAGCGGGAGGGTACAATGAGCAGTTCTTC. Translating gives CASSPSGLAGGYNEQFF.

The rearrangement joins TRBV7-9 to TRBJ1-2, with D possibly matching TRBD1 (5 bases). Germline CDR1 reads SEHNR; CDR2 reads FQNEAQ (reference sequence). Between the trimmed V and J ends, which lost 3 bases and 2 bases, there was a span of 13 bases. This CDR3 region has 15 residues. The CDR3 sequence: CASSFTGGENYGYTF. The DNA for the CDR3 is TGTGCCAGCAGCTTTACGGGGGGAGAGAACTATGGCTACACCTTC.

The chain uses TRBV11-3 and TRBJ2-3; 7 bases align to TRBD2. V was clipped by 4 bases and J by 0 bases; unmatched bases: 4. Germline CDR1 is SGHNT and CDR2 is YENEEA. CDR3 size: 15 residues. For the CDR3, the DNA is TGTGCCAGCAGCTCAGGTAGCGGGAGCACAGATACGCAGTATTTT. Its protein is CASSSGSGSTDTQYF.

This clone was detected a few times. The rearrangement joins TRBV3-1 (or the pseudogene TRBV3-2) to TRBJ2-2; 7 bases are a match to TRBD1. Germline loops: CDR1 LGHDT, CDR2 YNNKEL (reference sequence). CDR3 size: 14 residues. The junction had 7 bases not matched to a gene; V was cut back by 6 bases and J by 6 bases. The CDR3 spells CASRRQGGAGELFF. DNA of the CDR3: TGTGCCAGCAGACGACAGGGTGGTGCCGGGGAGCTGTTTTTT.

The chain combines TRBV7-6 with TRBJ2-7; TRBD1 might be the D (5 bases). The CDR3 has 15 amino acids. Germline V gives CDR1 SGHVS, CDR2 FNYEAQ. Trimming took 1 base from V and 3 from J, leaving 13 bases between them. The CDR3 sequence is CASSLVSAQGYEQYF. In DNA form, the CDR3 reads TGTGCCAGCAGCTTAGTAAGCGCCCAGGGCTACGAGCAGTACTTC.

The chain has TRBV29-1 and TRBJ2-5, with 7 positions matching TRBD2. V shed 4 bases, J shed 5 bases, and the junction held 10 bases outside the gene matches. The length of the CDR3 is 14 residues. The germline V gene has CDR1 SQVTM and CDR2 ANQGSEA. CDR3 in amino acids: CSVVLAGVPETQYF. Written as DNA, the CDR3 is TGCAGCGTTGTGTTGGCGGGAGTCCCTGAGACCCAGTACTTC.

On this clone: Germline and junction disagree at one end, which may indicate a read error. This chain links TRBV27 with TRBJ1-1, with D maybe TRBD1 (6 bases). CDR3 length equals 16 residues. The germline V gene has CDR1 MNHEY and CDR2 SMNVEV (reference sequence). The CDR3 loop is CASSKAAGERDTEASF. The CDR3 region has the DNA TGTGCCAGCAGTAAGGCGGCAGGGGAGCGGGACACTGAAGCTTCCTTT.

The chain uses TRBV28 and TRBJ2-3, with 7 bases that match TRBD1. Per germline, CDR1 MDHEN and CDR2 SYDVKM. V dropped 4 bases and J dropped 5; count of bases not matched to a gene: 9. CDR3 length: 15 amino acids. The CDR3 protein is CASSSMTGKGDTQYF. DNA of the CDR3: TGTGCCAGCAGTTCCATGACAGGGAAAGGAGATACGCAGTATTTT. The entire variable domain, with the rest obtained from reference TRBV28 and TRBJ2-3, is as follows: DVKVTQSSRYLVKRTGEKVFLECVQDMDHENMFWYRQDPGLGLRLIYFSYDVKMKEKGDIPEGYSVSREKKERFSLILESASTNQTSMYLCASSSMTGKGDTQYFGPGTRLTVL.